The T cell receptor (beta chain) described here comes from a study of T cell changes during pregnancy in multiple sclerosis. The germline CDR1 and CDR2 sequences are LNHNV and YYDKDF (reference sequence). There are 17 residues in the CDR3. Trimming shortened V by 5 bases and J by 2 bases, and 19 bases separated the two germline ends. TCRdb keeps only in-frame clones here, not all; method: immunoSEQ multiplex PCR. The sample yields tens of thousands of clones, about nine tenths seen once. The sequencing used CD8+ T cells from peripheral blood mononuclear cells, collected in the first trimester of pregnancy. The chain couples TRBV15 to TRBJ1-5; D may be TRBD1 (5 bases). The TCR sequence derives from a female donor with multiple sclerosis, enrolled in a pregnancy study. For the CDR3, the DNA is TGTGCCACCAGCCAAGATCCGGCGGGGGTCGGCAATCAGCCCCAGCATTTT. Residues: CATSQDPAGVGNQPQHF.